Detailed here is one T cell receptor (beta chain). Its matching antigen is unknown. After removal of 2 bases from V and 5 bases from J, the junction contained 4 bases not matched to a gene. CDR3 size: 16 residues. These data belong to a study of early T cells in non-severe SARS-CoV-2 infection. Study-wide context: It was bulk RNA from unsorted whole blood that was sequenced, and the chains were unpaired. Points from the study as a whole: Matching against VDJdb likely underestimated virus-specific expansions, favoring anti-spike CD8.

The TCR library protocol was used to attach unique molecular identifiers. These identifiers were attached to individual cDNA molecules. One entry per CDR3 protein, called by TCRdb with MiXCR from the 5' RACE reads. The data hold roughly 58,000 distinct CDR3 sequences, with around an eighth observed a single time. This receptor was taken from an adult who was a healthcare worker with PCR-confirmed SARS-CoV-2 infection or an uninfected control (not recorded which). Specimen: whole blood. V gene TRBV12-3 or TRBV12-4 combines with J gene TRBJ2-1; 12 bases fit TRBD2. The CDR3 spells CASSLLAGGSHNEQFF. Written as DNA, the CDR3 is TGTGCCAGCAGTTTACTAGCGGGGGGGTCCCACAATGAGCAGTTCTTC.